A selection of T cell receptor beta chains follows, all from one sample in a study of T-cell reconstitution after alpha-beta-depleted transplantation in children. TCRdb re-called the PCR reads through MiXCR, storing one row per CDR3 protein. The repertoire holds nearly 250,000 distinct CDR3 sequences, with roughly 8% as singletons. Here the sequenced sample was PBMCs, mostly from graft donor cells, taken 180 days after TCRalphabeta/CD19-depleted stem cell transplant. The source of these receptors is a male patient aged 10-17 years who had a stem cell transplant for acute lymphoblastic leukemia, so the T cells may come from the graft donor. Both conserved end residues are part of each CDR3. D genes are given only for firm matches.

-,TRBV19,TRBJ1-1,CASSIWGNTEAFF
-,TRBV6-6,TRBJ1-3,CASGAGNTIYF
-,TRBV10-2,TRBJ2-2,CASAGLMNAGELFF
TRBD2,TRBV7-4,TRBJ2-7,CASSLAFRGAYEQYF
-,TRBV21-1,TRBJ2-7,CASTLQKGSYEQYF
TRBD1,TRBV29-1,TRBJ2-5,CSALGQGAAETQYF
-,TRBV4-2,TRBJ2-5,CASSQDWDHYQETQYF
TRBD2,TRBV20-1,TRBJ2-2,CSASGGGGGAGELFF
TRBD1,TRBV20-1,TRBJ2-6,CSANRQGSSGANVLTF
TRBD2,TRBV10-3,TRBJ2-7,CATSGREYEQYF
-,TRBV18,TRBJ2-7,CASSPQQSYEQYF
TRBD1,TRBV12-3/TRBV12-4,TRBJ2-2,CASTTGTGVTGELFF
-,TRBV13,TRBJ2-7,CASSLNPSSYEQYF
TRBD1,TRBV28,TRBJ2-7,CASRLDRSPFGNEQYF
-,TRBV11-3,TRBJ1-6,CASSSGAPLHF
-,TRBV29-1,TRBJ1-1,CSVENLNTEAFF
-,TRBV10-3,TRBJ1-6,CAISESGVGSPLHF
-,TRBV5-1,TRBJ1-3,CASSLGGTIYF
-,TRBV20-1,TRBJ2-6,CSARTFSSGANVLTF
-,TRBV2,TRBJ2-1,CASSWDLLEYNNEQFF
-,TRBV23-1,TRBJ2-1,CASSQNREKGSNEQFF
-,TRBV6-1,TRBJ1-1,CASSPHPGTEAFF
-,TRBV4-1,TRBJ2-4,CASSHLPRRGSAKNIQYF
TRBD2,TRBV7-3,TRBJ2-7,CASSQAGGAYEQYF
TRBD1,TRBV20-1,TRBJ2-7,CSAPRTGSYEQYF
-,TRBV10-2,TRBJ1-4,CASGRGSSNEKLFF
-,TRBV7-2,TRBJ2-2,CASSLETGTTGELFF
-,TRBV7-2,TRBJ2-3,CASSLVGGGADTQYF
TRBD1,TRBV7-3,TRBJ1-2,CASSLTPGTAGYTF
TRBD1,TRBV3-1,TRBJ1-2,CASSPGQRDYGYTF
-,TRBV3-1,TRBJ1-5,CASSQDTQPQHF
TRBD1,TRBV20-1,TRBJ2-7,CSARDSRGGAKSYEQYF